The clone carrying this T cell receptor (beta chain) occurred many times. Scientists amplified the TCR beta CDR3 regions from RNA transcripts. HTBI-primed first-round RT-PCR preceded second-round multiplex PCR. In TCRdb, the multiplex PCR reads were re-called with MiXCR into one record per CDR3 protein. The data contain under 200,000 distinct CDR3 sequences, 37% of them singletons. This entry is derived from a study of Graves' ophthalmopathy and Graves' hyperthyroidism. CAS ≥3, NOSPECS ≥4, moderate-to-severe activity and duration under 3 months marked donors with ophthalmopathy. Exclusion covered patients with other autoimmune diseases or uncontrolled infections (as well as pregnancy or lactation). Fresh peripheral blood (around 10 ml) yielded the PBMCs. The sequence came from a woman in her thirties or forties with Graves' ophthalmopathy. The sample taken for sequencing was peripheral blood.

The CDR3 DNA reads as TGTGCCAGCAGCGTAGGGGGGGTAGTATCCGGGGAGCTGTTTTTT. Translated: CASSVGGVVSGELFF. The chain has TRBV9 and TRBJ2-2; the D gene is possibly TRBD2 (6 bases). Trimming removed 0 bases at V and 6 bases at J, with 12 bases between. Germline V CDR1 and CDR2: SGDLS, YYNGEE. There are 15 residues in the CDR3. Full variable domain (rest looked up from reference TRBV9 and TRBJ2-2): DSGVTQTPKHLITATGQRVTLRCSPRSGDLSVYWYQQSLDQGLQFLIQYYNGEERAKGNILERFSAQQFPDLHSELNLSSLELGDSALYFCASSVGGVVSGELFFGEGSRLTVL.